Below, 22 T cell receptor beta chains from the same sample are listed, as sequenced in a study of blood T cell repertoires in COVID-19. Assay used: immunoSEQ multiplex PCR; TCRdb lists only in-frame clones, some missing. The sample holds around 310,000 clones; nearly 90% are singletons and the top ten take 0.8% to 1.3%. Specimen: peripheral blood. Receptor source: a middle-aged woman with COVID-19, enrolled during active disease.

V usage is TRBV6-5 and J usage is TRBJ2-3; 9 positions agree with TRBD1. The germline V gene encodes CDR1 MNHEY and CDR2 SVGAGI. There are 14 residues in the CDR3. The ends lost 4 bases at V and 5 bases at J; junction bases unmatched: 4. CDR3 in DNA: TGTGCCAGCAGTTTAACAGGGGGCAAAGATACGCAGTATTTT. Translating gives CASSLTGGKDTQYF.

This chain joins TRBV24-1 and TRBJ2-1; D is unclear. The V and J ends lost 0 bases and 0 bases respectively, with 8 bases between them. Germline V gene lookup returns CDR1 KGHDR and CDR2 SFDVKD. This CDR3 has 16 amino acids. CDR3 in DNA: TGTGCCACCAGTGATTTGCAGCCTAGCTCCTACAATGAGCAGTTCTTC. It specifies CATSDLQPSSYNEQFF.

This chain's CDR3 is CASSLNLAGVETQYF. The CDR3 nucleotides read TGTGCCAGCAGCTTAAACCTAGCGGGAGTGGAGACCCAGTACTTC. V usage is TRBV7-2 and J usage is TRBJ2-5; 10 nucleotides line up with TRBD2. This CDR3 spans 15 amino acids. The J segment lost 5 bases and the V segment lost 2 bases, leaving 5 bases of the junction unmatched. In germline, CDR1 is SGHTA, CDR2 FQGNSA.

The chain's CDR3 is CASSHRSGVDEQFF. For the CDR3, the DNA is TGTGCCAGCAGTCACAGGTCAGGGGTGGATGAGCAGTTCTTC. The chain combines TRBV27 with TRBJ2-1; D may be TRBD1 (6 bases). The CDR3 sequence is 14 residues long. V was shortened by 5 bases and J by 8 bases, with 16 bases between the two germline ends. Looked up from germline, CDR1 is MNHEY and CDR2 is SMNVEV (reference sequence).

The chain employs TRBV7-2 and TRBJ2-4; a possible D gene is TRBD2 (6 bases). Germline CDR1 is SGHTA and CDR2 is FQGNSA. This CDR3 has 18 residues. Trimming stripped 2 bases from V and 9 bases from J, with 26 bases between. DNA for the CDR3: TGTGCCAGCAGCTTACGGGGTAGCGGAGAGGGAGTTGGGATCATTCAGTACTTC. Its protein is CASSLRGSGEGVGIIQYF.

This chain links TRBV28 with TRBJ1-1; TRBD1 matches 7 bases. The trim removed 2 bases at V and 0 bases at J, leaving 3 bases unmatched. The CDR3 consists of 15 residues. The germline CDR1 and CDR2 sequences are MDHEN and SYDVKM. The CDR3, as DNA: TGTGCCAGCAGTTTACCGGGACAGCTGAACACTGAAGCTTTCTTT. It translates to CASSLPGQLNTEAFF.

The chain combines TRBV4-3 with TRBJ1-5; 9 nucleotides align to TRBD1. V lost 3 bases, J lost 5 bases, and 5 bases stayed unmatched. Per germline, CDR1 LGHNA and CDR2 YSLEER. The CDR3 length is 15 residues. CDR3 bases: TGCGCCAGCAGCCACACAGGGGGCAGGGATCAGCCCCAGCATTTT. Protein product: CASSHTGGRDQPQHF.

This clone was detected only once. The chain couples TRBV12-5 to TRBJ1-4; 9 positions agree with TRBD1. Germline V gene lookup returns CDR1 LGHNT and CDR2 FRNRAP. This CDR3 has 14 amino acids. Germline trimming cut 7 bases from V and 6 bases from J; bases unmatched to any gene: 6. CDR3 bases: TGTGCTAGTGCTAGTACAGGGGGCGATGAAAAACTGTTTTTT. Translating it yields CASASTGGDEKLFF.

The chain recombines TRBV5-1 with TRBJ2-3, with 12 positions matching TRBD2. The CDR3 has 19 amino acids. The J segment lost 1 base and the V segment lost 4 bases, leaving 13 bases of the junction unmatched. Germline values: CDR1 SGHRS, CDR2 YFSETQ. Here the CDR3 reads CASSQGNGLAGWGTDTQYF. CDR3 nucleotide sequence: TGCGCCAGCAGCCAGGGAAACGGACTAGCGGGATGGGGCACAGATACGCAGTATTTT.

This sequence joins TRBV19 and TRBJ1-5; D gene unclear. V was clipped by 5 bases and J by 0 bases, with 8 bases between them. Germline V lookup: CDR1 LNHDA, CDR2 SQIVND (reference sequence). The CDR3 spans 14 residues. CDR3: CASSFRDSNQPQHF. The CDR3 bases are TGTGCCAGTAGTTTCCGGGATAGCAATCAGCCCCAGCATTTT.

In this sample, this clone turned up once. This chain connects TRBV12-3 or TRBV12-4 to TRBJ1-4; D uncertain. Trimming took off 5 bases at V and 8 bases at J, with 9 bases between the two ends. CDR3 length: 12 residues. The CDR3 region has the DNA TGTGCCAGCAGTCCCCCGGGAGAAAAACTGTTTTTT. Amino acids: CASSPPGEKLFF.

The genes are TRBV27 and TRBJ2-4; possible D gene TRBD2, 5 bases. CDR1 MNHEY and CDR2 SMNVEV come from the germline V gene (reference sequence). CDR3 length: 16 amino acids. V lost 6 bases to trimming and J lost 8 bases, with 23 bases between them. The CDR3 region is CASSPTDRGIEDIQYF. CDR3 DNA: TGTGCCAGCAGCCCAACGGACCGAGGGATTGAGGACATTCAGTACTTC.

DNA of the CDR3: TGTGCCAGCAGTTACAAAGCTAGCACAGATACGCAGTATTTT. The encoded protein is CASSYKASTDTQYF. This chain links TRBV6-6 with TRBJ2-3; no definite D call. Trimming cost V 2 bases and J 0 bases, with 6 bases left between them. Germline CDR1 reads MNHNY; CDR2 reads SVGAGI (reference sequence). The CDR3 totals 14 residues.

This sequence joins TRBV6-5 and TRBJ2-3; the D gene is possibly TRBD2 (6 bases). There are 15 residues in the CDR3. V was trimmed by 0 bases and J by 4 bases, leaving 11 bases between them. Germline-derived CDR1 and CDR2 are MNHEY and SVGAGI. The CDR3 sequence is CASSYSMGLPDTQYF. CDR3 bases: TGTGCCAGCAGTTACTCGATGGGACTCCCAGATACGCAGTATTTT.

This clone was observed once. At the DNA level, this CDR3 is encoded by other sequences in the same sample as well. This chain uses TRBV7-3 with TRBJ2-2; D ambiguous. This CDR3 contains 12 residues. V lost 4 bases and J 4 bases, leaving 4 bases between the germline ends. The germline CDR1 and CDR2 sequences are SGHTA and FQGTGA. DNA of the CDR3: TGTGCCAGCAGCTCCGGCACCGGGGAGCTGTTTTTT. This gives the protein CASSSGTGELFF.

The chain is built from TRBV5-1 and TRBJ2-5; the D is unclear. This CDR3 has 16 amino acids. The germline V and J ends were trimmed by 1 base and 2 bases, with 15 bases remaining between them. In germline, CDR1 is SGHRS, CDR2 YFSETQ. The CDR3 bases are TGCGCCAGCAGCTTGAGTCCTACTAAAAAACAAGAGACCCAGTACTTC. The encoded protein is CASSLSPTKKQETQYF. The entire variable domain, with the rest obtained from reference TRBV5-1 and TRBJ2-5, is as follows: KAGVTQTPRYLIKTRGQQVTLSCSPISGHRSVSWYQQTPGQGLQFLFEYFSETQRNKGNFPGRFSGRQFSNSRSEMNVSTLELGDSALYLCASSLSPTKKQETQYFGPGTRLLVL.

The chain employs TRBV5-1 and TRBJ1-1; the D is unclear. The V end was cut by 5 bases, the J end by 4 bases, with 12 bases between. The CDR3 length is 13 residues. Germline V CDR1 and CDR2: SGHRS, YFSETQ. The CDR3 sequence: CASSLLGSTEAFF. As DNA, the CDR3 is TGCGCCAGCAGTCTTTTGGGGAGCACTGAAGCTTTCTTT.

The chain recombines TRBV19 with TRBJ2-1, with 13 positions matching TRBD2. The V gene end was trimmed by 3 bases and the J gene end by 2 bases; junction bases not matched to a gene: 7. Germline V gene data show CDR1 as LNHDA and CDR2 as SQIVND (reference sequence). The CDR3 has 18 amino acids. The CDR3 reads CASSIRTSGRPAYNEQFF. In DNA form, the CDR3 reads TGTGCCAGTAGTATCCGGACTAGCGGGAGACCGGCCTACAATGAGCAGTTCTTC.

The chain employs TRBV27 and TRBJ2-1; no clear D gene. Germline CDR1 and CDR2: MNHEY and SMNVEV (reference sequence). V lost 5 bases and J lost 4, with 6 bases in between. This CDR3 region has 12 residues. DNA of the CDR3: TGTGCCAGCAGTCGCACATACAATGAGCAGTTCTTC. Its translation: CASSRTYNEQFF.

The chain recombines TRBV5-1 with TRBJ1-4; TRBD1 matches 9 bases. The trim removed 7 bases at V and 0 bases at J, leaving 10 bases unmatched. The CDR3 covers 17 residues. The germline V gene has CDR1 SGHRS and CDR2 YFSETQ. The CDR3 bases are TGCGCCAGCCGCAGGACAGGGGTTTCCGCAACTAATGAAAAACTGTTTTTT. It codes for CASRRTGVSATNEKLFF.

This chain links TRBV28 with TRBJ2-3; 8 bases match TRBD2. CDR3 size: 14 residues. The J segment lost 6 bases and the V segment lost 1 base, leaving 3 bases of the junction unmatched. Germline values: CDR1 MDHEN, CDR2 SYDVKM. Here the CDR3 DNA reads TGTGCCAGCAGTTTATCGGGGGGGCCCGATACGCAGTATTTT. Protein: CASSLSGGPDTQYF. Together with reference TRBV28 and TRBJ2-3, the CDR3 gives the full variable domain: DVKVTQSSRYLVKRTGEKVFLECVQDMDHENMFWYRQDPGLGLRLIYFSYDVKMKEKGDIPEGYSVSREKKERFSLILESASTNQTSMYLCASSLSGGPDTQYFGPGTRLTVL.

The CDR3 nucleotides are TGTGCCAGCAGTTTTTACAGGGGAAACGAGCAGTACTTC. The encoded protein is CASSFYRGNEQYF. This chain uses TRBV27 with TRBJ2-7, with TRBD1 identical over 7 bases. This CDR3 comprises 13 residues. Germline values: CDR1 MNHEY, CDR2 SMNVEV (reference sequence). After removal of 3 bases from V and 5 bases from J, the junction contained 4 bases not matched to a gene.